This passage covers 30 T cell receptor beta chains from one sample sequenced in a study of blood T cells in healthy people across ages. Primed by a sample-barcoded 5' primer and a J-beta primer mix, a second PCR proceeded for about 7 to 11 cycles. TCRdb called the 5' RACE reads again in MiXCR, with one record for every CDR3 protein. The table lists approximately 770,000 distinct CDR3 sequences, nearly 60% of them singletons. The material sequenced was blood. The receptors were sampled from a man between 25 and 39 years old in good health.

The sample holds a few counts of this clonotype. The chain employs TRBV7-2 and TRBJ2-5; 8 nucleotides match TRBD1. The CDR3 runs to 12 residues. After removal of 7 bases from V and 6 bases from J, the junction contained 4 bases not matched to a gene. Per the germline V gene, CDR1 is SGHTA and CDR2 is FQGNSA. In DNA form, the CDR3 reads TGTGCCAGCAACGACAGGGGACAGACCCAGTACTTC. It specifies CASNDRGQTQYF.

V and J are TRBV11-2 and TRBJ2-3; 7 nucleotides match TRBD2. CDR3 length: 16 amino acids. J lost 2 bases, V lost 1 base, and 6 bases had no gene match. Germline loops: CDR1 SGHAT, CDR2 FQNNGV. CDR3: CASSLGGGATTDTQYF. CDR3 bases: TGTGCCAGCAGCTTAGGGGGAGGGGCTACCACAGATACGCAGTATTTT. Full variable domain (outside the CDR3, taken from reference TRBV11-2 and TRBJ2-3): EAGVAQSPRYKIIEKRQSVAFWCNPISGHATLYWYQQILGQGPKLLIQFQNNGVVDDSQLPKDRFSAERLKGVDSTLKIQPAKLEDSAVYLCASSLGGGATTDTQYFGPGTRLTVL.

There are a few counts of this clonotype. J is TRBJ1-2 and V is TRBV29-1; D call uncertain. Trimming removed 6 bases at V and 8 bases at J, with 16 bases between. This CDR3 contains 12 residues. CDR1 and CDR2 (germline): SQVTM, ANQGSEA. The CDR3 spells CSVSSGLGGYTF. CDR3 in DNA: TGCAGCGTGTCTTCGGGCCTTGGAGGCTACACCTTC. Full variable domain (missing parts from reference TRBV29-1 and TRBJ1-2): SAVISQKPSRDICQRGTSLTIQCQVDSQVTMMFWYRQQPGQSLTLIATANQGSEATYESGFVIDKFPISRPNLTFSTLTVSNMSPEDSSIYLCSVSSGLGGYTFGSGTRLTVV.

As for this clonotype: Relative to the germline gene, one junction end is altered; a read error may explain this. This chain uses TRBV7-7 with TRBJ2-5; D is unclear. CDR1 is SSHAT, CDR2 FNYEAQ, per germline (reference sequence). The CDR3 totals 13 residues. The CDR3 DNA sequence: TGTGCTAGCAGTGACATGTACCAAGAGACCCAGTACTTC. Its protein product is CASSDMYQETQYF.

The V gene is TRBV10-3, the J gene TRBJ2-1, with 8 bases identical to TRBD2. Germline V gene lookup returns CDR1 ENHRY and CDR2 SYGVKD. V shed 7 bases, J shed 0 bases, and the junction held 8 bases outside the gene matches. The CDR3 length is 16 residues. The CDR3 sequence: CAITGSSGISYNEQFF. The CDR3 DNA is TGTGCCATCACCGGGAGTAGCGGGATCTCCTACAATGAGCAGTTCTTC.

The V gene is TRBV29-1, the J gene TRBJ2-1; D is possibly TRBD1 (5 bases). The CDR3 loop spans 15 amino acids. Deletions cut 6 bases from V and 6 bases from J, with 21 bases between. The V gene's germline CDR1 is SQVTM and CDR2 ANQGSEA. The CDR3 nucleotides read TGCAGCGTCGGGCTCGGACAAGAATATACCAATGAGCAGTTCTTC. It codes for CSVGLGQEYTNEQFF.

This clonotype has only a few counts. The genes are TRBV10-3 and TRBJ1-5; TRBD1 is a possible D gene (5 bases). This CDR3 comprises 19 residues. Germline CDR1 reads ENHRY; CDR2 reads SYGVKD. V was pared by 0 bases and J by 0 bases, with 18 bases between. The CDR3 DNA follows: TGTGCCATCAGTGAGTCGATGGCGCGGGACGGTTATAGCAATCAGCCCCAGCATTTT. As protein: CAISESMARDGYSNQPQHF.

The rearrangement uses TRBV29-1 and TRBJ1-1, with 7 bases aligning to TRBD1. Germline CDR1 reads SQVTM; CDR2 reads ANQGSEA. The CDR3 is 11 amino acids. V lost 0 bases to trimming and J lost 10 bases; unmatched junction nucleotides: 2. CDR3 amino acids: CSVEEQGRAFF. The CDR3 DNA sequence: TGCAGCGTTGAAGAACAGGGGAGAGCTTTCTTT.

In this sample, this clonotype turned up a few times. This chain links TRBV15 with TRBJ2-7; D unresolved. CDR1 is LNHNV and CDR2 is YYDKDF in the germline V gene (reference sequence). V lost 0 bases, J lost 2 bases, and 5 bases lay in between. CDR3 length: 13 residues. The CDR3 DNA follows: TGTGCCACCAGCAGAGACCTCGCCTACGAGCAGTACTTC. It encodes CATSRDLAYEQYF.

The rearrangement uses TRBV20-1 and TRBJ2-3, with D perhaps TRBD2 (6 bases). Germline assignment: CDR1 DFQATT and CDR2 SNEGSKA (reference sequence). CDR3 size: 13 residues. V was shortened by 4 bases and J by 4 bases, with 12 bases between the two germline ends. The CDR3 here is CSATAGWADTQYF. Here the CDR3 DNA reads TGCAGTGCTACGGCGGGGTGGGCAGATACGCAGTATTTT.

The chain carries TRBV2 and TRBJ2-7; 11 positions match TRBD1. Germline CDR1 reads SNHLY; CDR2 reads FYNNEI. The length of the CDR3 is 16 residues. V trimming: 5 bases; J trimming: 2 bases; junction bases outside the gene matches: 8. CDR3 residues: CASSTGQGAVTYEQYF. The CDR3 DNA reads TGTGCCAGCAGTACCGGACAGGGGGCGGTGACCTACGAGCAGTACTTC.

This clonotype was counted a few times. This may stem from a read error, because a much larger clone lies one nucleotide away. The CDR3, as DNA: TGCAGTGCTTCTACGGACAGGGTATCGAATGAGCAGTACTTC. It yields the protein CSASTDRVSNEQYF. The V gene is TRBV20-1, the J gene TRBJ2-5; 8 bases fit TRBD1. This CDR3 spans 14 amino acids. Germline CDR1 DFQATT, CDR2 SNEGSKA (reference sequence). The junction had 16 bases not matched to a gene; V was cut back by 5 bases and J by 11 bases.

The chain carries TRBV6-5 and TRBJ1-6; D may be TRBD1 (6 bases). V was trimmed by 5 bases and J by 5 bases, leaving 13 bases between them. Germline V CDR1 and CDR2: MNHEY, SVGAGI. The length of the CDR3 is 15 residues. In DNA, the CDR3 is TGTGCCAGCAGTGGGGGCTGGGTTGATAATTCACCCCTCCACTTT. As protein: CASSGGWVDNSPLHF.

This clonotype was recorded at least ten times. The chain combines TRBV7-2 with TRBJ2-5; D is perhaps TRBD1 (6 bases). Trimming pared 1 base from V and 2 bases from J, leaving 8 bases between. The CDR3 is 14 amino acids. The germline V gene has CDR1 SGHTA and CDR2 FQGNSA. CDR3 sequence reads: CASSLGTAQETQYF. In DNA, the CDR3 is TGTGCCAGCAGCTTAGGGACAGCGCAAGAGACCCAGTACTTC. Drawing the rest from reference TRBV7-2 and TRBJ2-5, the complete variable domain is GAGVSQSPSNKVTEKGKDVELRCDPISGHTALYWYRQSLGQGLEFLIYFQGNSAPDKSGLPSDRFSAERTGGSVSTLTIQRTQQEDSAVYLCASSLGTAQETQYFGPGTRLLVL.

This chain uses TRBV29-1 with TRBJ2-3; D not resolved. Per the germline V gene, CDR1 is SQVTM and CDR2 is ANQGSEA. V was trimmed by 3 bases and J by 3 bases, leaving 10 bases between them. The CDR3 is 13 residues long. In nucleotides, the CDR3 is TGCAGCGTTGACCTACTTGGGACAGATACGCAGTATTTT. This codes for CSVDLLGTDTQYF.

The chain joins TRBV6-2 or TRBV6-3 to TRBJ2-7; D ambiguous. The CDR3 loop spans 14 amino acids. V shed 4 bases and J shed 2 bases, with 12 bases lying between them. Germline lookup yields CDR1 MNHEY and CDR2 SVGEGT. The CDR3 reads CASSFGSGAYEQYF. In DNA form, the CDR3 reads TGTGCCAGCAGTTTTGGGTCTGGAGCCTACGAGCAGTACTTC.

The chain employs TRBV20-1 and TRBJ2-1; 12 bases fit TRBD2. The V gene end was trimmed by 0 bases and the J gene end by 1 base; junction bases not matched to a gene: 7. The CDR3 spans 18 residues. In germline, CDR1 is DFQATT, CDR2 SNEGSKA (reference sequence). In DNA, the CDR3 is TGCAGTGCTAGAGATTTTAGACTAGCGGGAGTTTCCTACAATGAGCAGTTCTTC. This translates into CSARDFRLAGVSYNEQFF.

The rearrangement links TRBV12-3 or TRBV12-4 to TRBJ1-1; D remains unclear. This CDR3 is 13 amino acids long. V shed 3 bases and J shed 1 base, with 6 bases lying between them. The CDR3 is CASSFFGNTEAFF. In nucleotides, the CDR3 is TGTGCCAGCAGTTTTTTTGGGAACACTGAAGCTTTCTTT.

This chain uses TRBV7-2 with TRBJ2-2; D call uncertain. CDR3 length: 15 amino acids. V was shortened by 7 bases and J by 7 bases, with 19 bases between the two germline ends. Germline V gene lookup returns CDR1 SGHTA and CDR2 FQGNSA. The CDR3 coding sequence is TGTGCCAGCACCCCCGTGGTGGTGGTAGGCGGGGAGCTGTTTTTT. Translating gives CASTPVVVVGGELFF.

The rearrangement joins TRBV7-8 to TRBJ1-2, with D unclear. The V end lost 5 bases, the J end lost 0 bases, and 7 bases lay between the germline ends. Germline V gene data show CDR1 as SGHVS and CDR2 as FQNEAQ. This CDR3 is built from 13 residues. The DNA of the CDR3 is TGTGCCAGCAGCAGGGAATCTAACTATGGCTACACCTTC. It yields the protein CASSRESNYGYTF.

This clonotype appeared a single time. The chain links TRBV7-2 to TRBJ2-5, with D tentatively TRBD1 or TRBD2 (5 bases each). The CDR3 has 16 amino acids. Germline V gives CDR1 SGHTA, CDR2 FQGNSA. Trimming shortened V by 1 base and J by 5 bases, and 17 bases separated the two germline ends. In DNA form, the CDR3 reads TGTGCCAGCAGCTTAGACCGCCCCGGGACGGGGGAGACCCAGTACTTC. Translated: CASSLDRPGTGETQYF.

The rearrangement uses TRBV14 and TRBJ1-2; 8 bases align to TRBD1. The ends lost 2 bases at V and 5 bases at J; junction bases unmatched: 16. CDR3 size: 18 residues. CDR1 and CDR2 from the germline V gene are SGHDN and FVKESK. This chain's CDR3 is CASSQFQARGRVGYGYTF. CDR3 DNA sequence: TGTGCCAGCAGCCAATTTCAGGCCAGGGGGCGCGTGGGTTATGGCTACACCTTC.

V and J are TRBV20-1 and TRBJ2-7; 7 bases are a match to TRBD2. The ends lost 6 bases at V and 5 bases at J; junction bases unmatched: 19. This CDR3 comprises 16 residues. In germline, CDR1 is DFQATT, CDR2 SNEGSKA (reference sequence). CDR3 sequence reads: CSANGITGLSGHEQYF. The CDR3 DNA follows: TGCAGTGCCAACGGCATTACGGGACTATCGGGCCACGAGCAGTACTTC.

The chain employs TRBV28 and TRBJ2-1; 7 bases map to TRBD2. Germline trimming cut 6 bases from V and 0 bases from J; bases unmatched to any gene: 17. Germline V gene sequence: CDR1 MDHEN, CDR2 SYDVKM. The CDR3 runs 19 residues. CDR3 DNA sequence: TGTGCCAGCAGCCCCAGGCCCAGCGGGACGCGTAGCTCCTACAATGAGCAGTTCTTC. This encodes CASSPRPSGTRSSYNEQFF.

In this sample, this clonotype turned up a few times. V usage is TRBV3-1 and J usage is TRBJ2-6; unclear D gene. Trimming cost V 1 base and J 2 bases, with 3 bases left between them. The V gene's germline CDR1 is LGHDT and CDR2 YNNKEL (reference sequence). The CDR3 consists of 14 residues. CDR3 coding DNA: TGTGCCAGCAGCCAAGTTGCTGGGGCCAACGTCCTGACTTTC. Its protein product is CASSQVAGANVLTF.

The chain joins TRBV2 to TRBJ2-7; 7 nucleotides match TRBD2. This CDR3 spans 12 amino acids. The junction had 4 bases not matched to a gene; V was cut back by 8 bases and J by 3 bases. Germline-derived CDR1 and CDR2 are SNHLY and FYNNEI. In nucleotides, the CDR3 is TGTGCCAGCGGCGGGAGAGGCTACGAGCAGTACTTC. Protein product: CASGGRGYEQYF.

The chain recombines TRBV20-1 with TRBJ1-5, with D perhaps TRBD1 (6 bases). The CDR3 has 13 residues. Trimming stripped 3 bases from V and 5 bases from J, with 11 bases between. Looked up from germline, CDR1 is DFQATT and CDR2 is SNEGSKA (reference sequence). CDR3 nucleotides: TGCAGTGCTAGTAACAGGGTATATCAGCCCCAGCATTTT. Translation gives CSASNRVYQPQHF.

The chain links TRBV15 to TRBJ2-7; D unresolved. This CDR3 has 16 residues. The germline V gene encodes CDR1 LNHNV and CDR2 YYDKDF (reference sequence). Trimming removed 0 bases at V and 4 bases at J, with 16 bases between. The CDR3 loop reads CATSRDSELGRYEQYF. CDR3 bases: TGTGCCACCAGCAGAGATTCGGAGTTAGGCAGGTACGAGCAGTACTTC.

This chain connects TRBV4-3 to TRBJ2-1; D unresolved. The CDR3 spans 14 residues. Germline assignment: CDR1 LGHNA and CDR2 YSLEER. Trimming cost V 1 base and J 8 bases, with 12 bases left between them. Here the CDR3 reads CASSQVHYAHEQFF. The CDR3 DNA reads TGCGCCAGCAGCCAAGTCCACTACGCTCATGAGCAGTTCTTC.

Turning to this clonotype: A junction end diverges from the germline sequence, so it may reflect a read error. The chain couples TRBV6-5 to TRBJ2-7, with no clear D. Per the germline V gene, CDR1 is MNHEY and CDR2 is SVGAGI. The CDR3 covers 13 residues. The CDR3 sequence: CASSYAHTGEQYF. The CDR3 DNA is TGTGCTAGCAGTTACGCCCACACTGGCGAGCAGTACTTC.